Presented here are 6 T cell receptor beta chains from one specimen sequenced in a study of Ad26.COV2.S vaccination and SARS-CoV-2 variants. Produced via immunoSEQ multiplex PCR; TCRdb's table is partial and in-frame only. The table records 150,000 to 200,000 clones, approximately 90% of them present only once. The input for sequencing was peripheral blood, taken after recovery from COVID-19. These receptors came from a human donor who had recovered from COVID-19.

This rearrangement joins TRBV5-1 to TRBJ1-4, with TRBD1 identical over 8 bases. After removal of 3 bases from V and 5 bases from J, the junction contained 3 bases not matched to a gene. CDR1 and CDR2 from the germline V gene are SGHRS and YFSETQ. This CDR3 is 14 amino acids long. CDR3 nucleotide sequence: TGCGCCAGCAGCTGGACAGGGAAAAATGAAAAACTGTTTTTT. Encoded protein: CASSWTGKNEKLFF.

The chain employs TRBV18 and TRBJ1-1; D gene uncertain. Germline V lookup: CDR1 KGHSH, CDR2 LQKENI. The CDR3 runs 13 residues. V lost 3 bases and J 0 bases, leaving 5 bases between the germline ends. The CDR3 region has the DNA TGTGCCAGCTCACCCGAAATGAACACTGAAGCTTTCTTT. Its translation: CASSPEMNTEAFF. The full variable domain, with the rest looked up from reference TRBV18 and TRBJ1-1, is NAGVMQNPRHLVRRRGQEARLRCSPMKGHSHVYWYRQLPEEGLKFMVYLQKENIIDESGMPKERFSAEFPKEGPSILRIQQVVRGDSAAYFCASSPEMNTEAFFGQGTRLTVV.

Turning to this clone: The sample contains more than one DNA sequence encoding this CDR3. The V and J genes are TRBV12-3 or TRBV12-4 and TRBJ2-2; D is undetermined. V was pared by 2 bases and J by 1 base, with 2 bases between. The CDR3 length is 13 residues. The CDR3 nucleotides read TGTGCCAGCAGTTTACAGAACACCGGGGAGCTGTTTTTT. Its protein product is CASSLQNTGELFF.

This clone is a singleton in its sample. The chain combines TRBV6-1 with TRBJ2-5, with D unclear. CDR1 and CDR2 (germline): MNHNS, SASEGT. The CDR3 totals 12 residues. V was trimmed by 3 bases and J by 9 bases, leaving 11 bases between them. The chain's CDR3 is CASSDNRLSQYF. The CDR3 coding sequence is TGTGCCAGCAGTGATAATCGGTTGTCCCAGTACTTC.

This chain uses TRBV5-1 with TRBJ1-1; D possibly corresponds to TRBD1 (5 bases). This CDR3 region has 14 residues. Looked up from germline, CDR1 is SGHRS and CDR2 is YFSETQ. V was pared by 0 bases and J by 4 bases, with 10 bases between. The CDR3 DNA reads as TGCGCCAGCAGCTTGGCCAGGAGGGGCACTGAAGCTTTCTTT. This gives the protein CASSLARRGTEAFF.

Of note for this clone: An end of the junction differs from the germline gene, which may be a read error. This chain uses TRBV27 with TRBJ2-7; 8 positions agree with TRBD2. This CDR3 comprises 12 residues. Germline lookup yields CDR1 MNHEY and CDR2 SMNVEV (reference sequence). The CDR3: CASRQETSALHF. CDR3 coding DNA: TGTGCCAGCAGGCAGGAGACTAGCGCCTTGCACTTC.